A single sample gave rise to the 9 T cell receptor beta chains below, sequenced in a study of blood T cell repertoires in COVID-19 (TCRdb year 2020). Preparation of the library involved the immunoSEQ multiplex PCR assay. The clones in this table, taken by TCRdb from immuneACCESS, are in-frame only. Not every clone is retained; where verified, under half of the shortfall comes from an unresolved V gene, and the cause of the rest is unknown. The sample includes 200,000 to 300,000 clones, with approximately 83% observed a single time. The ten largest account for 3% of the sample. Material: peripheral blood. The receptors shown here come from a woman in her 30s who had recovered from COVID-19.

The chain is built from TRBV2 and TRBJ1-5, with TRBD1 as a possible D gene (5 bases). Trimming cost V 4 bases and J 3 bases, with 10 bases left between them. The CDR3 is 14 amino acids. The V gene's germline CDR1 is SNHLY and CDR2 FYNNEI. CDR3 nucleotide sequence: TGTGCCAGCAGTGCCGACAGAGACAATCAGCCCCAGCATTTT. Its protein is CASSADRDNQPQHF.

This chain joins TRBV14 and TRBJ2-7; a possible D gene is TRBD1 (7 bases). This CDR3 contains 17 residues. The germline CDR1 and CDR2 sequences are SGHDN and FVKESK. Trimming removed 3 bases at V and 0 bases at J, with 18 bases between. This CDR3 reads CASSHLDSRGASYEQYF. The CDR3 DNA reads TGTGCCAGCAGCCATTTGGATTCCAGGGGGGCCTCCTACGAGCAGTACTTC.

The rearrangement joins TRBV5-5 to TRBJ2-7, with D maybe TRBD1 (6 bases). Looked up from germline, CDR1 is SGHKS and CDR2 is YYEKEE (reference sequence). The CDR3 covers 15 residues. The V and J ends lost 1 base and 0 bases respectively, with 11 bases between them. CDR3 residues: CASSLWQGSSYEQYF. The CDR3 coding sequence is TGTGCCAGCAGCTTGTGGCAGGGGTCCTCCTACGAGCAGTACTTC.

The rearrangement uses TRBV9 and TRBJ1-2; D remains unclear. V was trimmed by 4 bases and J by 6 bases, leaving 19 bases between them. CDR3 length equals 15 residues. Germline V gives CDR1 SGDLS, CDR2 YYNGEE. The CDR3 spells CASSFGPLRENGYTF. CDR3 nucleotide sequence: TGTGCCAGCAGCTTCGGGCCCCTTCGGGAGAATGGCTACACCTTC.

The chain carries TRBV27 and TRBJ1-2; 9 nucleotides agree with TRBD1. CDR1 is MNHEY, CDR2 SMNVEV, per germline (reference sequence). This CDR3 has 14 residues. The V segment lost 5 bases and the J segment 4 bases; nucleotides outside the gene matches: 5. CDR3 region: CASSPPGQGYGYTF. The CDR3 DNA follows: TGTGCCAGCAGTCCCCCGGGACAGGGCTATGGCTACACCTTC.

The V and J genes are TRBV19 and TRBJ1-1; a possible D gene is TRBD1 (6 bases). With 6 bases removed from V and 0 bases from J, the gap between germline ends came to 17 bases. The germline CDR1 and CDR2 sequences are LNHDA and SQIVND (reference sequence). This CDR3 region has 16 residues. The CDR3 here is CASSPDRSWMNTEAFF. CDR3 DNA sequence: TGTGCCAGTAGCCCAGACAGGAGTTGGATGAACACTGAAGCTTTCTTT.

The rearrangement uses TRBV12-3 or TRBV12-4 and TRBJ2-1, with D possibly TRBD2 on 6 matching bases. The germline V and J ends were trimmed by 7 bases and 7 bases, with 8 bases remaining between them. This CDR3 is 11 amino acids long. The chain's CDR3 is CASKEGNEQFF. DNA for the CDR3: TGTGCCAGCAAGGAGGGGAATGAGCAGTTCTTC.

In DNA, the CDR3 is TGCGCCAGCAGCTTGGTTGGGACAGACACTAATTCACCCCTCCACTTT. The encoded protein is CASSLVGTDTNSPLHF. V usage is TRBV5-1 and J usage is TRBJ1-6, with 7 bases matching TRBD1. CDR1 is SGHRS, CDR2 YFSETQ, per germline. The CDR3 sequence is 16 residues long. After removal of 0 bases from V and 6 bases from J, the junction contained 6 bases not matched to a gene.

The chain combines TRBV9 with TRBJ1-2, with a possible D match to TRBD1 (5 bases). Germline-derived CDR1 and CDR2 are SGDLS and YYNGEE. The ends were cut back, 0 bases at V and 9 bases at J, with 9 bases in the middle. This CDR3 is built from 12 residues. CDR3: CASSVGDWSYTF. CDR3 DNA sequence: TGTGCCAGCAGCGTAGGGGACTGGAGCTACACCTTC.